This is a list of T cell receptor beta chains from one sample in a study of T cell responses to AZD1222 COVID-19 vaccine. This table comes from immunoSEQ multiplex PCR, and its TCRdb copy is limited to in-frame clones, with some not included. Of about 130,000 clones listed, around 90% are singletons. Sequenced material: peripheral blood, taken on day 0 of AZD1222 vaccination. Receptor source: an adult in good health. CDR3s include the opening cysteine and the closing phenylalanine or tryptophan. D genes are given only for firm matches. The size entry is marked missing in some rows and otherwise reads once, few, many or a size class.

TGTGCCAGCATAGACCCCGACAAATCTTATGGCTACACCTTC | CASIDPDKSYGYTF | few | TRBV6-5 | . | TRBJ1-2
TGTGCCAGTAGTATAGTAGAGGGAGGGAACTATGGCTACACCTTC | CASSIVEGGNYGYTF | . | TRBV19 | . | TRBJ1-2
TGTGCCAGCAGCGCACGACAGGCCTATAATTCACCCCTCCACTTT | CASSARQAYNSPLHF | . | TRBV7-2 | . | TRBJ1-6
TGCAGTGCTAGTCCCGGCGGAAGCTCCTACGAGCAGTACTTC | CSASPGGSSYEQYF | . | TRBV20-1 | . | TRBJ2-7
TGTGCCAGCAGCTCCGCTAGCGGGAGGGTTATTGAGCAGTACTTC | CASSSASGRVIEQYF | . | TRBV7-2 | TRBD2 | TRBJ2-7
TGCAGCGTTGAGGGAGGGGAGAATCAGCCCCAGCATTTT | CSVEGGENQPQHF | . | TRBV29-1 | . | TRBJ1-5
TGTGCCAGCAGCGCCCTCCCCGGGACAGGAATCTACGAGCAGTACTTC | CASSALPGTGIYEQYF | . | TRBV5-5 | TRBD1 | TRBJ2-7
TGCGCCAGCAGCCAATCCTTAGCGGGAGGGCCGAATATGGGCTCCTACAATGAGCAGTTCTTC | CASSQSLAGGPNMGSYNEQFF | few | TRBV4-1 | TRBD2 | TRBJ2-1
TGTGCCAGCAGCCCCTACAGGGCCACCGGGGAGCTGTTTTTT | CASSPYRATGELFF | . | TRBV14 | . | TRBJ2-2
TGTGCCAGCAGCTTACGGGACTTTGCGGGGCGGGATGAGCAGTTCTTC | CASSLRDFAGRDEQFF | . | TRBV7-8 | . | TRBJ2-1
TGCGCCAGCTCCTATTGGGAGCAGGGGGGCCCCTACGAGCAGTACTTC | CASSYWEQGGPYEQYF | few | TRBV5-1 | . | TRBJ2-7
TGTGCCAGCAGTCCCCCTGGGACAGGGGGTAGATATGGCTACACCTTC | CASSPPGTGGRYGYTF | . | TRBV6-6 | TRBD1 | TRBJ1-2
TGTGCCAGCAGCGTAGCGGACAATGGCTACACCTTC | CASSVADNGYTF | . | TRBV9 | . | TRBJ1-2
TGTGCCAGCAGCTTGAAGGGTCTCTTCTACGAGCAGTACTTC | CASSLKGLFYEQYF | once | TRBV7-2 | . | TRBJ2-7
TGTGCCAGCCGGGGCACGGGCGGTCAGCCCCAGCATTTT | CASRGTGGQPQHF | . | TRBV27 | . | TRBJ1-5
TGTGCCAGCAGCCGCCGGGGGTTGGATGAAAAACTGTTTTTT | CASSRRGLDEKLFF | . | TRBV11-2 | . | TRBJ1-4
TGTGCCAGCAGCTTAGGGGGCAGCTATTACAATGAGCAGTTCTTC | CASSLGGSYYNEQFF | . | TRBV7-6 | . | TRBJ2-1
TGTGCCAGCAGTCAACGGACGCACCAAGACGGGGAACTGTTTTTT | CASSQRTHQDGELFF | . | TRBV28 | . | TRBJ1-4
TGTGCCAGCAGCTTAGCAGTGGACGAGCAGTACTTC | CASSLAVDEQYF | . | TRBV7-2 | . | TRBJ2-7
TGTGCCAGTAGTATGGGGTCTAGCGGGAGATCCTACAATGAGCAGTTCTTC | CASSMGSSGRSYNEQFF | . | TRBV19 | TRBD2 | TRBJ2-1
TGTGCCAGCAGCGTAGCTCCCCGGGAGCCATTCTCCTACGAGCAGTACTTC | CASSVAPREPFSYEQYF | once | TRBV9 | . | TRBJ2-7
TGTGCCAGCAGCTTGATGGGCGGGGGCAATCAGCCCCAGCATTTT | CASSLMGGGNQPQHF | once | TRBV11-2 | . | TRBJ1-5
TGTGCCAGCTCTCAAGGATCGAACACTGAAGCTTTCTTT | CASSQGSNTEAFF | . | TRBV18 | . | TRBJ1-1
TGTGCCAGCAGCCAACGACAGGGAAACTATGGCTACACCTTC | CASSQRQGNYGYTF | . | TRBV3-1/TRBV3-2 | TRBD1 | TRBJ1-2
TGTGCCAGCAGCTTAACCCTGGCTAGCGGGGTGGAGACCCAGTACTTC | CASSLTLASGVETQYF | . | TRBV7-2 | TRBD2 | TRBJ2-5